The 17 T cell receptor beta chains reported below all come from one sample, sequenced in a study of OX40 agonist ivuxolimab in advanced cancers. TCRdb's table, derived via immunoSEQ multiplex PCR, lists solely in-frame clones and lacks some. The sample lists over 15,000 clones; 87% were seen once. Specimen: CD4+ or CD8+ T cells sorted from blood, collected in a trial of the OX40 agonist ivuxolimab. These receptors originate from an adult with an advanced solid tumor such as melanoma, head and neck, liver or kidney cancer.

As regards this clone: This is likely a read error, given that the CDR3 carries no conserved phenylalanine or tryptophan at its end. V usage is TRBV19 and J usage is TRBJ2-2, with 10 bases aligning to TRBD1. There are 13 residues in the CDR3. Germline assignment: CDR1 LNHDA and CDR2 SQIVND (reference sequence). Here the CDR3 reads CACGQGVPGELFS. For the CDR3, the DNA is TGTGCTTGCGGACAGGGGGTTCCCGGGGAGCTGTTTTCT.

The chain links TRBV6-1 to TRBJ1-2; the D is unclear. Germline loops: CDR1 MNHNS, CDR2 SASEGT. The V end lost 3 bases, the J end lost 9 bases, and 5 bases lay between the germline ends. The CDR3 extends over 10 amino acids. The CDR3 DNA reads TGTGCCAGCAGTGAGCTGAGCTACACCTTC. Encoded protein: CASSELSYTF.

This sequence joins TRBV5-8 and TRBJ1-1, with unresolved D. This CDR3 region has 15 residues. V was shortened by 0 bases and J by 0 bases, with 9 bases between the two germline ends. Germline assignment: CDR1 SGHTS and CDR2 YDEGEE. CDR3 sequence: CASSLVGVMNTEAFF. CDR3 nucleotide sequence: TGTGCCAGCAGCTTGGTTGGGGTCATGAACACTGAAGCTTTCTTT. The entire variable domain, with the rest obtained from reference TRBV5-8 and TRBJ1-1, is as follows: EAGVTQSPTHLIKTRGQQATLRCSPISGHTSVYWYQQALGLGLQFLLWYDEGEERNRGNFPPRFSGRQFPNYSSELNVNALELEDSALYLCASSLVGVMNTEAFFGQGTRLTVV.

The CDR3 here is CASSQVLGEKLFF. The CDR3 DNA follows: TGTGCCAGCAGCCAAGTACTGGGTGAAAAACTGTTTTTT. This chain links TRBV14 with TRBJ1-4, with D uncertain. CDR3 size: 13 residues. Looked up from germline, CDR1 is SGHDN and CDR2 is FVKESK. V was trimmed by 1 base and J by 7 bases, leaving 7 bases between them.

CDR3 sequence: CASSLTFTGELFF. CDR3 nucleotides: TGTGCCAGCAGCTTAACGTTCACCGGGGAGCTGTTTTTT. The chain is built from TRBV7-3 and TRBJ2-2; D gene ambiguous. Trimming stripped 0 bases from V and 4 bases from J, with 3 bases between. Germline V gene lookup returns CDR1 SGHTA and CDR2 FQGTGA. This CDR3 has 13 amino acids.

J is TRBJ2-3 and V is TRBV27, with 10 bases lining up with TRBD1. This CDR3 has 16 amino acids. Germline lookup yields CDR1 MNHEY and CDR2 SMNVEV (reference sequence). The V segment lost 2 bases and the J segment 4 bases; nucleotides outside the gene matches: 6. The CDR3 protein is CASSLTRTGGSDTQYF. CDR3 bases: TGTGCCAGCAGTTTAACCAGGACAGGGGGATCAGATACGCAGTATTTT.

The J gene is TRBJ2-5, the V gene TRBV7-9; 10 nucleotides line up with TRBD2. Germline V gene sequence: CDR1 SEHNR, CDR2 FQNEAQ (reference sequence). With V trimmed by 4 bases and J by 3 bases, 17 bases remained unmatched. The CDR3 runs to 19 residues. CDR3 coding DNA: TGTGCCAGCAGCTCAGGGCCTAGCGGGAGCCCGAATACCAAAGAGACCCAGTACTTC. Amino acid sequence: CASSSGPSGSPNTKETQYF.

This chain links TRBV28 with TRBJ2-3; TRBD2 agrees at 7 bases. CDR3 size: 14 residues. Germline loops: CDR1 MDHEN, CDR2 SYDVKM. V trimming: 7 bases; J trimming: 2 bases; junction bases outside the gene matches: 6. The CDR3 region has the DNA TGTGCCAGCATGGGGGAGCGGGACACAGATACGCAGTATTTT. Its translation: CASMGERDTDTQYF.

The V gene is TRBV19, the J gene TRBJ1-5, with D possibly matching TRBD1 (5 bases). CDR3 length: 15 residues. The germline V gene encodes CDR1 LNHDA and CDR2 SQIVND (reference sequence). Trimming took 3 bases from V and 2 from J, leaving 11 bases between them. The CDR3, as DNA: TGTGCCAGTAGTATTCCAGGGAGAGGCAATCAGCCCCAGCATTTT. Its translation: CASSIPGRGNQPQHF.

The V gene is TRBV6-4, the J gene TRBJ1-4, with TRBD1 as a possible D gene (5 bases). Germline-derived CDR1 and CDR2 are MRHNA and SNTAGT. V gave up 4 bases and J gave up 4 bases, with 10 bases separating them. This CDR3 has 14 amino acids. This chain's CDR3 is CASSVGQINEKLFF. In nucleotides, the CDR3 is TGTGCCAGCAGTGTGGGGCAGATTAATGAAAAACTGTTTTTT.

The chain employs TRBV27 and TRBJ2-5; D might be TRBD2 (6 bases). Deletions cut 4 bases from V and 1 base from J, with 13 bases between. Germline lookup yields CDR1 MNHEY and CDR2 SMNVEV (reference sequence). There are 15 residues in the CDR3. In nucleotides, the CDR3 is TGTGCCAGCAGTTCCGCAGGACTAACCCAAGAGACCCAGTACTTC. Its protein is CASSSAGLTQETQYF.

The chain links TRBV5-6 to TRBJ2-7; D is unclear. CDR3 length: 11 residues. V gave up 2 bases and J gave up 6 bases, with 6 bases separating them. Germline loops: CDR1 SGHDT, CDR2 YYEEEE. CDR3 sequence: CASSLATEQYF. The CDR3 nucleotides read TGTGCCAGCAGCTTAGCAACCGAGCAGTACTTC. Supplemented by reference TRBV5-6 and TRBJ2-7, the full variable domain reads DAGVTQSPTHLIKTRGQQVTLRCSPKSGHDTVSWYQQALGQGPQFIFQYYEEEERQRGNFPDRFSGHQFPNYSSELNVNALLLGDSALYLCASSLATEQYFGPGTRLTVT.

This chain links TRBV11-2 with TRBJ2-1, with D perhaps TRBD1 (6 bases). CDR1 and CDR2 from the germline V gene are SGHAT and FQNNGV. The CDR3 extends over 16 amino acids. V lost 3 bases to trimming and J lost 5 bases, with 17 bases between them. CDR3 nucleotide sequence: TGTGCCAGCAGCTTTTTCCCAGGGGATGTAAACAATGAGCAGTTCTTC. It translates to CASSFFPGDVNNEQFF.

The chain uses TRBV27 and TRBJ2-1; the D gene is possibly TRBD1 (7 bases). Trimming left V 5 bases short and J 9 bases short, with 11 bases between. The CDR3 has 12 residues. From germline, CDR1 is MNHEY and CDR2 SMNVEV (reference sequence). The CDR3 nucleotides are TGTGCCAGCAGTACGCAGGGGGGTGAGCAGTTCTTC. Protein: CASSTQGGEQFF.

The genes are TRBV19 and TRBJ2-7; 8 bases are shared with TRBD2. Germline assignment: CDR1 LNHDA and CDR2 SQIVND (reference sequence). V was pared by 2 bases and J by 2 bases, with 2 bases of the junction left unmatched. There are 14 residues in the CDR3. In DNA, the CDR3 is TGTGCCAGTAGTATAACTAGCGGCACCTACGAGCAGTACTTC. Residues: CASSITSGTYEQYF.

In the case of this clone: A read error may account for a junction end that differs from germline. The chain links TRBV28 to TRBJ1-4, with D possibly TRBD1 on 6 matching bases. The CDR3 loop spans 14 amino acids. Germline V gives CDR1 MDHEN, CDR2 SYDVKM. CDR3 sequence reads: CASGLTGPNEKLFF. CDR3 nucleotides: TGTGCCAGCGGTTTGACAGGTCCTAATGAAAAACTGTTTTTT.

The CDR3 bases are TGTGCCAGCAGCTCTCGCACAGATACGCAGTATTTT. Encoded protein: CASSSRTDTQYF. This chain connects TRBV9 to TRBJ2-3, with D uncertain. Germline V gene data show CDR1 as SGDLS and CDR2 as YYNGEE. CDR3 length: 12 amino acids. V lost 4 bases and J lost 1, with 4 bases in between.